This T cell receptor (beta chain) was recovered during a study of blood T cell repertoires in COVID-19. V was shortened by 0 bases and J by 14 bases, with 17 bases between the two germline ends. The germline V gene encodes CDR1 SGHDN and CDR2 FVKESK. This CDR3 spans 15 amino acids. Clones were read by immunoSEQ multiplex PCR, and TCRdb kept only the in-frame ones, dropping some. Among roughly 210,000 clones listed, around four fifths were seen once. This TCR came from a woman of 80 years or more with COVID-19, enrolled during active disease. Sequencing was carried out using peripheral blood. The genes are TRBV14 and TRBJ1-6; TRBD1 is a possible D gene (6 bases). This CDR3 is CASSQERGGRLTLHF. The DNA of the CDR3 is TGTGCCAGCAGCCAAGAGAGGGGGGGACGCCTCACCCTCCACTTT.